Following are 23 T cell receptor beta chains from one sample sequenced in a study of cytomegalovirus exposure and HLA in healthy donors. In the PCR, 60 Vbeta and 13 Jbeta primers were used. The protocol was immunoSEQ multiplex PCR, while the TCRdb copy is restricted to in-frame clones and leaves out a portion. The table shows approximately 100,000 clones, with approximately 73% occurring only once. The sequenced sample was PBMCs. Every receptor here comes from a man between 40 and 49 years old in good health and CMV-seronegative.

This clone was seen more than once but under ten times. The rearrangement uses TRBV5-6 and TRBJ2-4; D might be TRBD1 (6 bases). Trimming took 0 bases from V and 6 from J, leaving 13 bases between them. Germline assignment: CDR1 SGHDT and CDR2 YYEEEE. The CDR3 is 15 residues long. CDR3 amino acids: CASSLVLQGANIQYF. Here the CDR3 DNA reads TGTGCCAGCAGCTTGGTTCTACAGGGCGCAAACATTCAGTACTTC.

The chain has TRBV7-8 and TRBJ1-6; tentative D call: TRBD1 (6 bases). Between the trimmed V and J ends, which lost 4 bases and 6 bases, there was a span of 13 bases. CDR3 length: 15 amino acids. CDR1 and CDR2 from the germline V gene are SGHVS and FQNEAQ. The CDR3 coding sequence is TGTGCCAGCAGCTCCCAAAACAGGGTTAATTCACCCCTCCACTTT. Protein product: CASSSQNRVNSPLHF. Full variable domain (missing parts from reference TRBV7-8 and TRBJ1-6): GAGVSQSPRYKVAKRGQDVALRCDPISGHVSLFWYQQALGQGPEFLTYFQNEAQLDKSGLPSDRFFAERPEGSVSTLKIQRTQQEDSAVYLCASSSQNRVNSPLHFGNGTRLTVT.

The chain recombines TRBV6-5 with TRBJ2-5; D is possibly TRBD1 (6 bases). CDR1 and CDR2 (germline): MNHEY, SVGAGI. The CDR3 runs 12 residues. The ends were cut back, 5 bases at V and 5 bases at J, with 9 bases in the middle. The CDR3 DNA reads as TGTGCCAGCAGTGTGAGGGGGGAGACCCAGTACTTC. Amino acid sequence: CASSVRGETQYF.

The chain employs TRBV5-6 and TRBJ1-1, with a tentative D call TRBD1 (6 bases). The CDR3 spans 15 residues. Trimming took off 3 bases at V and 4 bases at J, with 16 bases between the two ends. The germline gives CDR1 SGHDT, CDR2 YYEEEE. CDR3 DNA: TGTGCCAGCAGCTGGGTGGAACAGGGTTTCACTGAAGCTTTCTTT. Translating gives CASSWVEQGFTEAFF.

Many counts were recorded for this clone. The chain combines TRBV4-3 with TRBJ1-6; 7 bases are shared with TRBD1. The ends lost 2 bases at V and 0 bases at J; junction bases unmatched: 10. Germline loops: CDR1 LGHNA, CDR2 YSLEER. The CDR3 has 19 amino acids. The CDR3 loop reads CASSQTWTGASSYNSPLHF. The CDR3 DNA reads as TGCGCCAGCAGCCAAACATGGACAGGAGCAAGCTCCTATAATTCACCCCTCCACTTT.

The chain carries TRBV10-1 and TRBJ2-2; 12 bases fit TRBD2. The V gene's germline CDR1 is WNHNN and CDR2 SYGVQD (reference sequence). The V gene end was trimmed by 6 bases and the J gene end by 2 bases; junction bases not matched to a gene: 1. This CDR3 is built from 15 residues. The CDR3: CASRTSGGNTGELFF. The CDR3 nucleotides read TGCGCCAGCAGGACTAGCGGGGGTAACACCGGGGAGCTGTTTTTT.

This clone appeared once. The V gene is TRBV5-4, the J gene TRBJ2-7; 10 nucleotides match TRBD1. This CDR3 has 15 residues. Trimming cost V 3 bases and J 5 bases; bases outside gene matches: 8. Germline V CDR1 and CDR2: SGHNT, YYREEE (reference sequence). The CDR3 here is CASSSPGTGVHEQYF. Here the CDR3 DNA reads TGTGCCAGCAGCTCCCCCGGGACAGGGGTCCACGAGCAGTACTTC.

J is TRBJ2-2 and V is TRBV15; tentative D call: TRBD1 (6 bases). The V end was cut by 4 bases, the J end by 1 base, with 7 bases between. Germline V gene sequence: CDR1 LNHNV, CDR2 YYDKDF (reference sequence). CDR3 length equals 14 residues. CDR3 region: CATSKQGNTGELFF. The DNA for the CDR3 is TGTGCCACCAGCAAACAGGGGAACACCGGGGAGCTGTTTTTT. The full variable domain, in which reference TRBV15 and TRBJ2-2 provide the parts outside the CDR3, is DAMVIQNPRYQVTQFGKPVTLSCSQTLNHNVMYWYQQKSSQAPKLLFHYYDKDFNNEADTPDNFQSRRPNTSFCFLDIRSPGLGDTAMYLCATSKQGNTGELFFGEGSRLTVL.

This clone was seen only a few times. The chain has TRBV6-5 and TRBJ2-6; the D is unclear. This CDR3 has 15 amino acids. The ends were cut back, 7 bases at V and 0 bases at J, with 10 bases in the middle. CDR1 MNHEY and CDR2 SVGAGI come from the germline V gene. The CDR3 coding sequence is TGTGCCAGCAAACCACGGGTCTCTGGGGCCAACGTCCTGACTTTC. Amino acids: CASKPRVSGANVLTF.

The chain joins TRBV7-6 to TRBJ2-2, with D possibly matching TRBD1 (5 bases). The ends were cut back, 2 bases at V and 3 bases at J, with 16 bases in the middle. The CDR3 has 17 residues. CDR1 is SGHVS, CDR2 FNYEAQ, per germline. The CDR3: CASSLNAKGRDTGELFF. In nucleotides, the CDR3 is TGTGCCAGCAGCTTAAACGCGAAGGGCAGGGACACCGGGGAGCTGTTTTTT.

The CDR3 protein is CASSHGAGYEQYF. The CDR3 bases are TGCGCCAGCAGCCATGGCGCGGGGTACGAGCAGTACTTC. The V and J genes are TRBV4-1 and TRBJ2-7; D may be TRBD2 (6 bases). V lost 3 bases and J lost 4, with 10 bases in between. The CDR3 contains 13 residues. Per the germline V gene, CDR1 is MGHRA and CDR2 is YSYEKL.

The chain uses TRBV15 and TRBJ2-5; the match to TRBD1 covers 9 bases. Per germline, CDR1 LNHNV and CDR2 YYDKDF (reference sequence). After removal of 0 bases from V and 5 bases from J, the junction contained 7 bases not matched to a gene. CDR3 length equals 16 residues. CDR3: CATSRDGGQGGETQYF. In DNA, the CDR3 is TGTGCCACCAGCAGAGACGGGGGACAGGGAGGGGAGACCCAGTACTTC.

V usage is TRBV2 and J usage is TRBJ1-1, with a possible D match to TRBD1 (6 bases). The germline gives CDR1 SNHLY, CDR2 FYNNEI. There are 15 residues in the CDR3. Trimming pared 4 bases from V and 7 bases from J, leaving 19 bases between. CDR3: CASSGRQAQVGEAFF. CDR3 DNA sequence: TGTGCCAGCAGTGGGCGACAGGCTCAAGTGGGTGAAGCTTTCTTT.

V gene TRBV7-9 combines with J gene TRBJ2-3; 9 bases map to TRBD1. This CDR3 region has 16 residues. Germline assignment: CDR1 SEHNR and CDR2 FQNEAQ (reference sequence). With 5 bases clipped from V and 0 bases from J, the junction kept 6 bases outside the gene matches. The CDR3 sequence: CASSGRTGASTDTQYF. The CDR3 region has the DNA TGTGCCAGCAGCGGACGGACAGGGGCTAGCACAGATACGCAGTATTTT.

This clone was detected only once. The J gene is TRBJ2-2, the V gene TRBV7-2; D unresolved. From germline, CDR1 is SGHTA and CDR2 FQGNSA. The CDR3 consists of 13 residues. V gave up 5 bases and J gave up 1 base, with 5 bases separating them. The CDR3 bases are TGTGCCAGCAGCAGACAGAACACCGGGGAGCTGTTTTTT. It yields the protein CASSRQNTGELFF.

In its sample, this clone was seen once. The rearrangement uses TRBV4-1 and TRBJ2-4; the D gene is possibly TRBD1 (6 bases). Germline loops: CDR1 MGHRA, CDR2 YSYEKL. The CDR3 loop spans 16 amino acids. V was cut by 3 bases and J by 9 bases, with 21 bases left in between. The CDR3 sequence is CASSHERQDPFGIQYF. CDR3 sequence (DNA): TGCGCCAGCAGCCACGAAAGACAGGATCCATTTGGCATTCAGTACTTC.

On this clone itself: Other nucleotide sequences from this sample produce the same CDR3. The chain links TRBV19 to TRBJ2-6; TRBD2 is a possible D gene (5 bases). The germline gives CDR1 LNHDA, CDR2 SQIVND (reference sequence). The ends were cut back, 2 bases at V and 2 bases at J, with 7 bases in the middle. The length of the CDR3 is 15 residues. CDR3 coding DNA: TGTGCCAGTAGTATACCCGGGGCTGGGGCCAACGTCCTGACTTTC. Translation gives CASSIPGAGANVLTF.

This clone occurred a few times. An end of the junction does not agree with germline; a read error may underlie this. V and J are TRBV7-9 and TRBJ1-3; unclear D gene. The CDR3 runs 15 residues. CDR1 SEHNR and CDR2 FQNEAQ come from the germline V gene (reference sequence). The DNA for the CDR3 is TGTTCCAGCAGCCTGGAACAGCACTCTGGAAACACCATATATTTT. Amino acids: CSSSLEQHSGNTIYF.

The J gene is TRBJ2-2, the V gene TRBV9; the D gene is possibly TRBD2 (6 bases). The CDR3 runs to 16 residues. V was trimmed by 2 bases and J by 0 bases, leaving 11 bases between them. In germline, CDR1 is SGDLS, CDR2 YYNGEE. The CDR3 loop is CASSVDSSANTGELFF. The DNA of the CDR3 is TGTGCCAGCAGCGTCGACTCTAGCGCGAACACCGGGGAGCTGTTTTTT.

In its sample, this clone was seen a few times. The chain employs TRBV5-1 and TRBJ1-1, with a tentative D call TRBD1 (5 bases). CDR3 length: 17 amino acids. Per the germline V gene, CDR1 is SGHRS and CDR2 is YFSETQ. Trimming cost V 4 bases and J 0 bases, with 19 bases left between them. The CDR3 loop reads CASSGAGLHRLNTEAFF. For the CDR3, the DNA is TGCGCCAGCAGCGGCGCAGGGTTGCACCGCTTGAACACTGAAGCTTTCTTT.

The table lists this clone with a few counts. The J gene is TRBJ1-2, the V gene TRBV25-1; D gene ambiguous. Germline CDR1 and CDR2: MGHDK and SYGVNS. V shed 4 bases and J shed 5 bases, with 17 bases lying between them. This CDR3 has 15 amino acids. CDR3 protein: CASSAISGGSYGYTF. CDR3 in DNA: TGTGCCAGCAGTGCAATCTCAGGAGGGAGTTATGGCTACACCTTC.

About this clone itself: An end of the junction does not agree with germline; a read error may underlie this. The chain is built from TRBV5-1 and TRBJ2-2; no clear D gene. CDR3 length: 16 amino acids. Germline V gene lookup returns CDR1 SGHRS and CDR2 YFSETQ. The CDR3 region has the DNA TGCGCCCGCAGTCCCCGGGTATTGGGGAACACCGGGGAGCTGTTTTTT. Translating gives CARSPRVLGNTGELFF.

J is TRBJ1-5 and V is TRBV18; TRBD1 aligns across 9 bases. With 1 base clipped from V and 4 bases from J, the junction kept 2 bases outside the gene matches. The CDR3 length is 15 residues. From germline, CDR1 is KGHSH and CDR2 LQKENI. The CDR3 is CASSPQQGANQPQHF. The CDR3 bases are TGTGCCAGCTCACCACAACAGGGGGCTAATCAGCCCCAGCATTTT.